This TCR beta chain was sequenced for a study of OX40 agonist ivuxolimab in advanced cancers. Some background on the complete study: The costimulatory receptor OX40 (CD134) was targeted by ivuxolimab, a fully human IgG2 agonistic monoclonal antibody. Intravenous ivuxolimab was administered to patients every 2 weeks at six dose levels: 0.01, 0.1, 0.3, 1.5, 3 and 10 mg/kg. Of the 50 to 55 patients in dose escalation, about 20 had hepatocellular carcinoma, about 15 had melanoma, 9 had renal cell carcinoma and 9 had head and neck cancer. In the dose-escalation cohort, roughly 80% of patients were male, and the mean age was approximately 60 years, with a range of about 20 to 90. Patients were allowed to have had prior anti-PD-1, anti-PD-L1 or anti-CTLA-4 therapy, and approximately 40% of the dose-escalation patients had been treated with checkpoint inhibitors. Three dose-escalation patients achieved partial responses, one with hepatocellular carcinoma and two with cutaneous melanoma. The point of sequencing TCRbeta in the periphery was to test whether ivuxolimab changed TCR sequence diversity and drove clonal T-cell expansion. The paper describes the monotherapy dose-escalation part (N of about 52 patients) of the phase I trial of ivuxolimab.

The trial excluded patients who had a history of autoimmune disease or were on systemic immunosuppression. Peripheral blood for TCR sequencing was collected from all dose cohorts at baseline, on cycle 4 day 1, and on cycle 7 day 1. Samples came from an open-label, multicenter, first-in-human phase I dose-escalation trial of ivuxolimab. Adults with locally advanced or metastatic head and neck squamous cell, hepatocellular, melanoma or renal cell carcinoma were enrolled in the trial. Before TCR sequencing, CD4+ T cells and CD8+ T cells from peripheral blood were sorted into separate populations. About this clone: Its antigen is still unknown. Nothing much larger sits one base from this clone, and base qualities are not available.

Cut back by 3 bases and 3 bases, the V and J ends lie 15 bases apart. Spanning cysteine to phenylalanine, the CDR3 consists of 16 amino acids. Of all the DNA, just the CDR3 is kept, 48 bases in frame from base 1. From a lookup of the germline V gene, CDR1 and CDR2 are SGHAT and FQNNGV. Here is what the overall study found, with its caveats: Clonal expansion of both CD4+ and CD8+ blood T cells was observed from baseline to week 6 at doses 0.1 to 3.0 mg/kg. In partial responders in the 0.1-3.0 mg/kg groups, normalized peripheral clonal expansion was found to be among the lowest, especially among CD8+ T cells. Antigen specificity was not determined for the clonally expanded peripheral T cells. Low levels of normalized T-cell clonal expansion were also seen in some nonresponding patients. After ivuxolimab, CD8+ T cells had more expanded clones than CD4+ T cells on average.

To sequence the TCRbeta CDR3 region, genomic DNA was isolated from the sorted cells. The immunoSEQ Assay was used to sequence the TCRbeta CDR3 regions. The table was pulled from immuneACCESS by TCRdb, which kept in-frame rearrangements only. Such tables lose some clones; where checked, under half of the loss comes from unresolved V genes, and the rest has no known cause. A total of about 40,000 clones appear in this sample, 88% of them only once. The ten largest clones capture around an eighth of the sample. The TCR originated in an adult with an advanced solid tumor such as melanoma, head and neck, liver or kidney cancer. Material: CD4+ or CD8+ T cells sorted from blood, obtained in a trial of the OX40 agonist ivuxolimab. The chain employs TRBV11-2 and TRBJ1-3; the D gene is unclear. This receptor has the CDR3 CASSFTRFRHGNTIYF. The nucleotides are TGTGCCAGCAGCTTCACCCGCTTCCGTCATGGAAACACCATATATTTT.